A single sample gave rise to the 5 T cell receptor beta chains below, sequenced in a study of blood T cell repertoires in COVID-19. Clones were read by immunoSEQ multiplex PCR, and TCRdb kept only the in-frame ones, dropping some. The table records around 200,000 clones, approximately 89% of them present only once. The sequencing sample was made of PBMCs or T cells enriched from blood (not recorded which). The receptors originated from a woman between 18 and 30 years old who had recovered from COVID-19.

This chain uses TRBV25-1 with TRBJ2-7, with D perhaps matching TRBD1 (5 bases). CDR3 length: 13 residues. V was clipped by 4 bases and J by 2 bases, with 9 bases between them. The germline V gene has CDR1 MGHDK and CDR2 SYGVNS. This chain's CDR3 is CASSVTGAYEQYF. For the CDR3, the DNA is TGTGCCAGCAGTGTAACAGGAGCCTACGAGCAGTACTTC.

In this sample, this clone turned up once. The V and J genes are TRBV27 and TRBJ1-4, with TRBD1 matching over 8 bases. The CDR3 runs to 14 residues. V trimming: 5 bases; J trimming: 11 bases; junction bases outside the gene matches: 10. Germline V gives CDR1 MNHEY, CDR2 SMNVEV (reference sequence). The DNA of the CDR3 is TGTGCCAGCAGTGACTTGCCAGGGGGCGGGAAACTGTTTTTT. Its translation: CASSDLPGGGKLFF.

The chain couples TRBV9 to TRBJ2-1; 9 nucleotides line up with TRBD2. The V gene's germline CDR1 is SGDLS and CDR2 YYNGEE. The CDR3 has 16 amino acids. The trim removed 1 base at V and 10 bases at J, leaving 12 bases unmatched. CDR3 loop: CASSVQWGGRAREQFF. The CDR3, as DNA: TGTGCCAGCAGCGTACAGTGGGGCGGGAGGGCCAGGGAGCAGTTCTTC.

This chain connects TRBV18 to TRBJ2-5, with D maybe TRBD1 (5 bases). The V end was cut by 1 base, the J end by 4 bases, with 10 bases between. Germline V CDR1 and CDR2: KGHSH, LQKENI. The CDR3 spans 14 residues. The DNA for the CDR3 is TGTGCCAGCTCACCACTCCAGGGTTTAGAGACCCAGTACTTC. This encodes CASSPLQGLETQYF.

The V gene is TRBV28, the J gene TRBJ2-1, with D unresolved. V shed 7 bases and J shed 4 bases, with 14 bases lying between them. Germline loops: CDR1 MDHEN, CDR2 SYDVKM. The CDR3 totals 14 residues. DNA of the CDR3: TGTGCCAGCAACCGGAGCCCCCCGTACAATGAGCAGTTCTTC. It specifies CASNRSPPYNEQFF.